This T cell receptor (beta chain) originates from a study of identifying expanded T cells in peripheral blood. Per germline, CDR1 LGHNA and CDR2 YSLEER. The CDR3 extends over 18 amino acids. Trimming pared 0 bases from V and 7 bases from J, leaving 21 bases between. This table comes from immunoSEQ multiplex PCR, and its TCRdb copy is limited to in-frame clones, with some not included. The sample records about 85,000 clones, about 88% being singletons. The clonotype comes from a person aged 18 to 75 in good health. The sequenced material came from blood. The J gene is TRBJ1-4, the V gene TRBV4-3; possibly TRBD1 for D (6 bases). The CDR3 reads CASSQDRGGRIGGEKLFF. For the CDR3, the DNA is TGCGCCAGCAGCCAAGATCGAGGGGGAAGGATCGGAGGTGAAAAACTGTTTTTT.